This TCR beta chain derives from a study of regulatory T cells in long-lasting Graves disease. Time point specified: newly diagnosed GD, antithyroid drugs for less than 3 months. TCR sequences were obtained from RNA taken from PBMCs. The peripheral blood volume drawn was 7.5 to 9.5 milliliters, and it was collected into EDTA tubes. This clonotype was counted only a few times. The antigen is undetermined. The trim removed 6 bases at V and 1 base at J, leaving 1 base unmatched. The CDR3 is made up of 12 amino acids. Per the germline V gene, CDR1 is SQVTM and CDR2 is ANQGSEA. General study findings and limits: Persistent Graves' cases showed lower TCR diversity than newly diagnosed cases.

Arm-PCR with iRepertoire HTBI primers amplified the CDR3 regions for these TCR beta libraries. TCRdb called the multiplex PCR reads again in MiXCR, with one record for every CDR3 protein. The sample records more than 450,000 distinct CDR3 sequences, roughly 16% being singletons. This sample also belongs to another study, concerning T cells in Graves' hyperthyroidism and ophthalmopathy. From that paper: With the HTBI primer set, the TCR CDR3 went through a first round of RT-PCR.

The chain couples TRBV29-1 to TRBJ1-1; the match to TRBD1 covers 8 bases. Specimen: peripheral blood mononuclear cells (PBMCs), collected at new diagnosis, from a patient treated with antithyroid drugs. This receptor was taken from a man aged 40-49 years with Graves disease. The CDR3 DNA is TGCAGCGTGGGGACAGGGAACACTGAAGCTTTCTTT. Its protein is CSVGTGNTEAFF.